The 22 T cell receptor beta chains below were found in one sample sequenced in a study of blood T cell repertoires in COVID-19. Repertoires were generated with immunoSEQ multiplex PCR, while TCRdb's copy carries only in-frame clones and drops some. The sample gives approximately 58,000 clones, over 75% of which show up once; 4.7% is in the top ten. Sequenced sample: peripheral blood. Receptors originate from a man aged 40-49 years with active COVID-19.

This clone has only a few counts. This rearrangement joins TRBV6-1 to TRBJ2-3; TRBD2 matches at 8 bases. The J segment lost 4 bases and the V segment lost 2 bases, leaving 8 bases of the junction unmatched. Germline-derived CDR1 and CDR2 are MNHNS and SASEGT. This CDR3 contains 16 residues. For the CDR3, the DNA is TGTGCCAGCAGTGAACGAGCGGGAGTTGGGGCAGATACGCAGTATTTT. As protein: CASSERAGVGADTQYF.

As for this clone: Within the sample, other DNA sequences also encode this same CDR3. The gene calls are TRBV7-8 and TRBJ2-3, with 10 bases fitting TRBD2. Germline V gives CDR1 SGHVS, CDR2 FQNEAQ. This CDR3 comprises 15 residues. Germline trimming cut 5 bases from V and 1 base from J; bases unmatched to any gene: 3. The CDR3 spells CASSLSGRGTDTQYF. DNA of the CDR3: TGTGCCAGCAGCCTGAGCGGGAGGGGCACAGATACGCAGTATTTT.

This chain links TRBV13 with TRBJ2-3, with 9 positions matching TRBD1. The length of the CDR3 is 14 residues. CDR1 and CDR2 (germline): PRHDT, FYEKMQ (reference sequence). The V segment lost 6 bases and the J segment 5 bases; nucleotides outside the gene matches: 6. The CDR3 loop is CASSYDRGGDTQYF. In DNA form, the CDR3 reads TGTGCCAGCAGTTACGACAGGGGGGGAGATACGCAGTATTTT.

The gene calls are TRBV9 and TRBJ1-1; TRBD1 is a possible D gene (6 bases). The germline V and J ends were trimmed by 4 bases and 1 base, with 11 bases remaining between them. CDR1 is SGDLS and CDR2 is YYNGEE in the germline V gene. The CDR3 runs 14 residues. DNA of the CDR3: TGTGCCAGCAGCCCTAGGGGGGGGAACACTGAAGCTTTCTTT. Its protein product is CASSPRGGNTEAFF.

V is TRBV19 and J is TRBJ2-4, with TRBD2 matching 8 bases. Germline V gives CDR1 LNHDA, CDR2 SQIVND (reference sequence). The CDR3 runs to 13 residues. V shed 6 bases, J shed 11 bases, and the junction held 9 bases outside the gene matches. Here the CDR3 reads CASSRSVTSVQYF. The CDR3 DNA is TGTGCCAGTAGCCGTAGCGTGACTAGCGTTCAGTACTTC. Supplemented by reference TRBV19 and TRBJ2-4, the full variable domain reads DGGITQSPKYLFRKEGQNVTLSCEQNLNHDAMYWYRQDPGQGLRLIYYSQIVNDFQKGDIAEGYSVSREKKESFPLTVTSAQKNPTAFYLCASSRSVTSVQYFGAGTRLSVL.

The chain couples TRBV24-1 to TRBJ2-2; 11 bases fit TRBD2. Per germline, CDR1 KGHDR and CDR2 SFDVKD. This CDR3 contains 18 residues. V was clipped by 4 bases and J by 0 bases; unmatched bases: 6. The CDR3 is CATSEGSGRGPNTGELFF. Written as DNA, the CDR3 is TGTGCCACCAGTGAAGGTAGCGGGAGGGGCCCGAACACCGGGGAGCTGTTTTTT.

CDR3 loop: CASSYRGGKLFF. The CDR3 bases are TGTGCCAGCTCCTACAGGGGCGGCAAACTGTTTTTT. V gene TRBV5-5 combines with J gene TRBJ1-4; 7 nucleotides align to TRBD1. Germline CDR1 and CDR2: SGHKS and YYEKEE (reference sequence). V lost 7 bases, J lost 11 bases, and 8 bases stayed unmatched. This CDR3 has 12 residues.

CDR3 DNA: TGTGCCAGCAGCTTAGGCGGGCCGAGCGGCTACACCTTC. Its translation: CASSLGGPSGYTF. This sequence joins TRBV7-9 and TRBJ1-2; D gene uncertain. Germline values: CDR1 SEHNR, CDR2 FQNEAQ (reference sequence). This CDR3 is built from 13 residues. The ends were cut back, 1 base at V and 8 bases at J, with 11 bases in the middle.

This clone appeared a few times. Other DNA sequences in the same sample also yield this CDR3. CDR3 in amino acids: CASSARNWDRVEYEQYF. CDR3 nucleotides: TGTGCCAGCAGCGCCCGTAATTGGGACAGGGTAGAGTACGAGCAGTACTTC. V usage is TRBV13 and J usage is TRBJ2-7; 9 bases line up with TRBD1. Germline CDR1 and CDR2: PRHDT and FYEKMQ (reference sequence). The CDR3 is 17 residues long. J lost 4 bases, V lost 5 bases, and 15 bases had no gene match.

This chain links TRBV19 with TRBJ1-1, with 7 bases identical to TRBD1. The V gene end was trimmed by 6 bases and the J gene end by 1 base; junction bases not matched to a gene: 8. The CDR3 contains 15 residues. CDR1 and CDR2 (germline): LNHDA, SQIVND (reference sequence). The CDR3 reads CASRLQGSANTEAFF. CDR3 nucleotide sequence: TGTGCCAGTAGGCTACAGGGGTCAGCGAACACTGAAGCTTTCTTT. Full variable domain (outside the CDR3, taken from reference TRBV19 and TRBJ1-1): DGGITQSPKYLFRKEGQNVTLSCEQNLNHDAMYWYRQDPGQGLRLIYYSQIVNDFQKGDIAEGYSVSREKKESFPLTVTSAQKNPTAFYLCASRLQGSANTEAFFGQGTRLTVV.

This chain links TRBV5-1 with TRBJ1-4; D not resolved. The ends were cut back, 0 bases at V and 4 bases at J, with 7 bases in the middle. The CDR3 sequence is 14 residues long. The germline V gene has CDR1 SGHRS and CDR2 YFSETQ. The CDR3 loop is CASSLEQHNEKLFF. For the CDR3, the DNA is TGCGCCAGCAGCTTGGAACAGCATAATGAAAAACTGTTTTTT.

This sequence joins TRBV14 and TRBJ2-1, with 8 bases identical to TRBD2. The CDR3 is 17 residues long. The trim removed 1 base at V and 0 bases at J, leaving 5 bases unmatched. The germline gives CDR1 SGHDN, CDR2 FVKESK. CDR3 DNA: TGTGCCAGCAGCCAAGCTTCAAGCGGGAGCTCCTACAATGAGCAGTTCTTC. Protein sequence: CASSQASSGSSYNEQFF.

This rearrangement joins TRBV21-1 to TRBJ2-1; no check of the table's D call, TRBD2, against the DNA was made. TRBV21-1 is annotated as a pseudogene. The CDR3 totals 16 residues. The CDR3 sequence is CASSKEGSVGLNEQFF. The CDR3 coding sequence is TGTGCCAGCAGCAAAGAGGGTAGCGTCGGCTTAAATGAGCAGTTCTTC.

The chain carries TRBV28 and TRBJ2-7; D is uncertain. Trimming cost V 6 bases and J 5 bases, with 8 bases left between them. Per the germline V gene, CDR1 is MDHEN and CDR2 is SYDVKM. This CDR3 spans 11 amino acids. The DNA of the CDR3 is TGTGCCAGCAGAGTCGAGAACGAGCAGTACTTC. Translated, it gives CASRVENEQYF.

V and J are TRBV7-9 and TRBJ2-1, with D tentatively TRBD2 (6 bases). Germline V gene data show CDR1 as SEHNR and CDR2 as FQNEAQ (reference sequence). The CDR3 spans 15 residues. V was pared by 1 base and J by 0 bases, with 7 bases between. The CDR3 DNA sequence: TGTGCCAGCAGCTTAGACGGGAGCTCCTACAATGAGCAGTTCTTC. Amino acids: CASSLDGSSYNEQFF. The full variable domain, with the rest looked up from reference TRBV7-9 and TRBJ2-1, is DTGVSQNPRHKITKRGQNVTFRCDPISEHNRLYWYRQTLGQGPEFLTYFQNEAQLEKSRLLSDRFSAERPKGSFSTLEIQRTEQGDSAMYLCASSLDGSSYNEQFFGPGTRLTVL.

The table lists this clone with a count of one. The genes are TRBV9 and TRBJ2-4, with D unresolved. V was trimmed by 3 bases and J by 4 bases, leaving 8 bases between them. This CDR3 has 13 residues. Germline-derived CDR1 and CDR2 are SGDLS and YYNGEE. CDR3 DNA: TGTGCCAGCAGCGGCCGGCGGAAAAACATTCAGTACTTC. Encoded protein: CASSGRRKNIQYF.

The chain is built from TRBV19 and TRBJ1-1; D unresolved. Trimming removed 10 bases at V and 5 bases at J, with 11 bases between. The length of the CDR3 is 11 residues. Germline CDR1 reads LNHDA; CDR2 reads SQIVND (reference sequence). The CDR3 loop reads CATALWTEAFF. CDR3 nucleotides: TGTGCCACCGCGCTTTGGACTGAAGCTTTCTTT. Using reference TRBV19 and TRBJ1-1 for the parts outside the CDR3, the full variable domain is DGGITQSPKYLFRKEGQNVTLSCEQNLNHDAMYWYRQDPGQGLRLIYYSQIVNDFQKGDIAEGYSVSREKKESFPLTVTSAQKNPTAFYLCATALWTEAFFGQGTRLTVV.

In its sample, this clone was seen once. The CDR3 sequence: CASSTPENTEAFF. CDR3 nucleotides: TGCGCCAGCAGCACCCCAGAGAACACTGAAGCTTTCTTT. The chain uses TRBV5-1 and TRBJ1-1; no clear D gene. This CDR3 contains 13 residues. Germline V gene data show CDR1 as SGHRS and CDR2 as YFSETQ. Trimming cost V 4 bases and J 1 base, with 8 bases left between them. The full variable domain, with the rest looked up from reference TRBV5-1 and TRBJ1-1, is KAGVTQTPRYLIKTRGQQVTLSCSPISGHRSVSWYQQTPGQGLQFLFEYFSETQRNKGNFPGRFSGRQFSNSRSEMNVSTLELGDSALYLCASSTPENTEAFFGQGTRLTVV.

This chain joins TRBV27 and TRBJ1-1, with TRBD1 as a possible D gene (5 bases). This CDR3 spans 14 amino acids. Germline V CDR1 and CDR2: MNHEY, SMNVEV (reference sequence). Trimming stripped 5 bases from V and 6 bases from J, with 16 bases between. The CDR3 reads CASSDGGRRSEAFF. The CDR3 nucleotides are TGTGCCAGCAGTGATGGGGGGAGGCGTTCTGAAGCTTTCTTT.

J is TRBJ1-2 and V is TRBV13; 10 bases are a match to TRBD1. The J segment lost 1 base and the V segment lost 5 bases, leaving 7 bases of the junction unmatched. CDR1 PRHDT and CDR2 FYEKMQ come from the germline V gene (reference sequence). This CDR3 region has 16 residues. CDR3 DNA: TGTGCCAGCAGCGCAGGGGGACAGGGGAGTAACTATGGCTACACCTTC. Translation: CASSAGGQGSNYGYTF.

This clone has only one observation. V is TRBV19 and J is TRBJ1-6; perhaps TRBD1 as D (6 bases). CDR1 LNHDA and CDR2 SQIVND come from the germline V gene (reference sequence). V was clipped by 2 bases and J by 2 bases, with 7 bases between them. The CDR3 has 15 residues. The CDR3 region is CASSIRGTYNSPLHF. CDR3 in DNA: TGTGCCAGTAGTATAAGGGGGACCTATAATTCACCCCTCCACTTT.

The chain joins TRBV6-1 to TRBJ2-5, with D possibly being TRBD1 (6 bases). The CDR3 is 16 amino acids. Trimming took off 2 bases at V and 3 bases at J, with 16 bases between the two ends. CDR1 and CDR2 (germline): MNHNS, SASEGT. This CDR3 is CASSESGTSREETQYF. Here the CDR3 DNA reads TGTGCCAGCAGTGAAAGTGGGACATCCAGGGAAGAGACCCAGTACTTC.